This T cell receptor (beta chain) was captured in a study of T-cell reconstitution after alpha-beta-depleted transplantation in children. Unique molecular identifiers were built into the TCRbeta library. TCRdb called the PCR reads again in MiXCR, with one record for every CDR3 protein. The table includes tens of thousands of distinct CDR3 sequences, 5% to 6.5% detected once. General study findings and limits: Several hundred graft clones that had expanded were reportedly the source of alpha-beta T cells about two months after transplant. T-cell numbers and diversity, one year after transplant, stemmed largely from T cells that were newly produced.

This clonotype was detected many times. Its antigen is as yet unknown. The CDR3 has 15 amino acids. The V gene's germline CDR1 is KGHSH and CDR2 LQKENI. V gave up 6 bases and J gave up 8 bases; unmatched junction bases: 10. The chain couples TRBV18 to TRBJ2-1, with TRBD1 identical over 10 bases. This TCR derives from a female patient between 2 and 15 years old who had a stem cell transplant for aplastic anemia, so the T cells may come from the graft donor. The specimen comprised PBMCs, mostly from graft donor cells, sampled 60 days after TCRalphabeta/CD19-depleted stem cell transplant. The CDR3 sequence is CASSRGQGEYHEQFF. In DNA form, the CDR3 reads TGTGCCAGCTCCCGCGGACAGGGGGAATACCATGAGCAGTTCTTC.